The subject of this entry is one T cell receptor beta chain. How the authors handled the data: For nucleated cells, counts were estimated from reference gene primer amplification. This table comes from immunoSEQ multiplex PCR, and its TCRdb copy is limited to in-frame clones, with some not included. The V and J calls and clone size come from that table; D and trimming were worked out from the DNA. The profile shows about 210,000 clones, less than 90% of them singletons. The sample comes from a study of blood T cell repertoires in COVID-19. Study-level information: There were acute and convalescent COVID-19 samples, and they came from the United States, Italy and Spain.

With 0 bases removed from V and 4 bases from J, the gap between germline ends came to 10 bases. The CDR3 runs 15 residues. Germline V gene sequence: CDR1 LGHNA, CDR2 YNFKEQ. Followed over time, Seattle patients had been enrolled while infection was active. The chain joins TRBV4-2 to TRBJ2-1, with D hard to call. This TCR derives from a woman over 75 with COVID-19, enrolled during active disease. Sequenced material: peripheral blood. CDR3 amino acids: CASSQDHGEYNEQFF. Here the CDR3 DNA reads TGTGCCAGCAGCCAAGATCACGGAGAGTACAATGAGCAGTTCTTC.